This is a list of T cell receptor beta chains from one sample in a study of blood T cell repertoires in COVID-19. Libraries were prepared by immunoSEQ multiplex PCR; TCRdb keeps only in-frame clonotypes and omits some of them. The sample contains about 210,000 clones, over 70% of which appear only once. Sequencing was performed on peripheral blood. These receptors originate from a woman in her 70s with acute or convalescent COVID-19. CDR3s leave out the opening cysteine and the closing phenylalanine or tryptophan.

j_call v_call cdr3_aa
TRBJ2-1 TRBV7-2 ASSFGPLRVYNEQF
TRBJ1-2 TRBV7-8 ASSLGSVVPDGYT
TRBJ2-7 TRBV6-2/TRBV6-3 ASSPYYEQY
TRBJ1-2 TRBV15 ATSRNTGTGNYGYT
TRBJ2-3 TRBV7-9 ASSLSGGETQY
TRBJ1-5 TRBV18 ASSFQPGQGSRQPQH
TRBJ2-3 TRBV5-1 ASSLAIGGGRTDTQY
TRBJ2-3 TRBV19 ASSIAGTSGGSTDTQY
TRBJ2-2 TRBV5-6 ASSLVRGGTGELF
TRBJ1-1 TRBV2 ASSEAQRSNTEAF
TRBJ1-5 TRBV2 ASTRENNQPQH
TRBJ1-2 TRBV4-3 ASSQEWGQGGYT
TRBJ1-1 TRBV24-1 ATSLTGTGEAF
TRBJ2-5 TRBV10-1 ASSDGQRETQY
TRBJ1-1 TRBV2 ASSVLWGGNTEAF
TRBJ1-1 TRBV10-1 ASSESGPRDKAF
TRBJ2-2 TRBV5-4 ASSLFGVAGGNTGELF
TRBJ1-6 TRBV19 ASMGRGSSPLH
TRBJ2-5 TRBV5-4 ASSPGRRDQETQY
TRBJ2-5 TRBV11-2 ASSPTGLGETQY
TRBJ2-3 TRBV7-8 ASARGRVADTQY